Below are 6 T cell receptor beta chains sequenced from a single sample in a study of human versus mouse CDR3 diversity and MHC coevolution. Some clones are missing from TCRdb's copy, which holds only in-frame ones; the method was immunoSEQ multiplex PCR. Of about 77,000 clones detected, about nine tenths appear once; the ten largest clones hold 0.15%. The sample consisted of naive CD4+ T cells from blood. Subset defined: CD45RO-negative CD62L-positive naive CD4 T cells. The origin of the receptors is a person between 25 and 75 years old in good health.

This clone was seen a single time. The CDR3: CASSQDYRGSGQETQYF. CDR3 in DNA: TGCGCCAGCAGCCAAGACTACAGGGGTAGCGGCCAAGAGACCCAGTACTTC. The chain joins TRBV4-1 to TRBJ2-5, with a tentative D call TRBD1 (7 bases). This CDR3 has 17 amino acids. The germline CDR1 and CDR2 sequences are MGHRA and YSYEKL. The V end lost 0 bases, the J end lost 1 base, and 15 bases lay between the germline ends.

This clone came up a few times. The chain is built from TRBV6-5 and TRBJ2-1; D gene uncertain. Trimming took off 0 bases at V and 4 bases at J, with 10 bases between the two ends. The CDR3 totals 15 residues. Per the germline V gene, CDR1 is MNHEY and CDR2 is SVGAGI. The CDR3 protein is CASSYSPAGYNEQFF. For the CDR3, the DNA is TGTGCCAGCAGTTACTCCCCAGCAGGATACAATGAGCAGTTCTTC.

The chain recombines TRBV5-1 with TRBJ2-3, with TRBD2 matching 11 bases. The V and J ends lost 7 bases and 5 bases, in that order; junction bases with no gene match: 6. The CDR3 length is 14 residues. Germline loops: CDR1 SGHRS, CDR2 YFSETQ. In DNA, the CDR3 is TGCGCCAGCCAACCCCTAGCGGGAGGAGATACGCAGTATTTT. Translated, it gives CASQPLAGGDTQYF.

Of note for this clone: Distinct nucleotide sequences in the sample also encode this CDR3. The CDR3 spells CASSEPGMNTEAFF. CDR3 coding DNA: TGTGCCAGCAGTGAGCCGGGGATGAACACTGAAGCTTTCTTT. V usage is TRBV6-1 and J usage is TRBJ1-1, with unresolved D. The CDR3 totals 14 residues. Trimming took 3 bases from V and 0 from J, leaving 8 bases between them. The germline gives CDR1 MNHNS, CDR2 SASEGT.

CDR3 sequence reads: CASSYRVGQPQHF. The CDR3, as DNA: TGTGCCAGCAGTTACAGGGTTGGCCAGCCCCAGCATTTT. This chain connects TRBV27 to TRBJ1-5, with D tentatively TRBD1 (6 bases). The CDR3 consists of 13 residues. Germline V gene lookup returns CDR1 MNHEY and CDR2 SMNVEV (reference sequence). The V gene lost 4 bases and the J gene lost 7 bases, with 11 bases spanning the gap.

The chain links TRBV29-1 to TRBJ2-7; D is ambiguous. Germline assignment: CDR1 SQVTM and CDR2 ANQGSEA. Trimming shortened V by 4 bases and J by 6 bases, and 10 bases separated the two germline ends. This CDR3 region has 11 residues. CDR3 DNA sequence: TGCAGCGTTGTGTTATCTTTCGAGCAGTACTTC. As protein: CSVVLSFEQYF.